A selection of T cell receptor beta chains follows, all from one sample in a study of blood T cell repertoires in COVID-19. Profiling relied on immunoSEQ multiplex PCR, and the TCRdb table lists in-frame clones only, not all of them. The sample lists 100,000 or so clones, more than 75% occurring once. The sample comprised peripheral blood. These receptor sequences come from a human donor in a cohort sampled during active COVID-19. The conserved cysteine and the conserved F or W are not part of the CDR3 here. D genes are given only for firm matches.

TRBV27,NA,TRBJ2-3,ASSLGAGPPTDTQY
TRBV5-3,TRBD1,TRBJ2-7,ARSLVFWYRGGTYEQY
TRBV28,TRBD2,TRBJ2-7,ASSLAGGAYEQY
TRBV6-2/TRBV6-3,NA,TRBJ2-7,ASSYLHEQY
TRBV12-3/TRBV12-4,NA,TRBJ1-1,ASSFPQGVEAF
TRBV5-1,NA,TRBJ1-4,ASSLEGATNEKLF
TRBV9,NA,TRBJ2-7,ASSVAAGAYEQY
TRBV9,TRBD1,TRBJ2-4,ASSKQGTPDIQY
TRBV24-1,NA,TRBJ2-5,ATSDFGSPETQY
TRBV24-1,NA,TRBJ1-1,ATSGIEGERF
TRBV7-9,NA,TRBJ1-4,ASSPTGGEEKLF
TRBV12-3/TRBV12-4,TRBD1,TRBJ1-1,ASNRQGSSEAF
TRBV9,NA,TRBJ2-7,ASSVDPLTYEQY
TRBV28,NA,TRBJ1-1,ASNPPPGMNTEAF
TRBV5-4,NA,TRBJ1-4,ASSLEGAGEKLF
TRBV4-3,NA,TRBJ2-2,ASSQEVVSVGNTGELF
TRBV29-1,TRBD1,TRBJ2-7,SVGGRATIEQY
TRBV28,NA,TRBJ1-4,ASSLKAGATNEKLF
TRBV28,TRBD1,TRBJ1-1,ASSPIGGRNTEAF
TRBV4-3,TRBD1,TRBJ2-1,ASSQGTGEYNEQF
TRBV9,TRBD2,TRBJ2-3,ASSVGGSADTQY
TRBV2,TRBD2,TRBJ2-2,ASSEWASGSGELF
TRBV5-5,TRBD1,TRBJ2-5,ASSLEGAGETQY
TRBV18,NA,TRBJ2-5,ASSPYNNRGQETQY
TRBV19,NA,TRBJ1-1,ASSLRVPGTEAF
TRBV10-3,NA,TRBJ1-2,AISETPGQLSGYT
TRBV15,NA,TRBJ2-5,ATSRGGGEGQETQY
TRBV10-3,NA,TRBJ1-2,AISDLGHAYGYT
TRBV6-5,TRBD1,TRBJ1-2,ASSSGQGGYGYT
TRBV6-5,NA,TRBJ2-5,ASRSPQETQY
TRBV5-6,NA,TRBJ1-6,ASSSDWSNSPLH
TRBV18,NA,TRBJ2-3,ASSPGDKTTDTQY
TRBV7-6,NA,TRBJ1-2,ASSLDAGGSYT
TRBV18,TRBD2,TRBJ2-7,ASSPPSTSVYEQY
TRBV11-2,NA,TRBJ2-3,ASNPRRAGAQY
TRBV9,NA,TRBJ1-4,ASSVAGGEAANEKLF
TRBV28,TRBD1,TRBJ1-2,AIRTGGFHGYT
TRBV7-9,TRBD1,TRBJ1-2,ASSYDRGGGYT
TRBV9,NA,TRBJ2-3,ASSPADTQY
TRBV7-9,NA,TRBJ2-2,ASSFSRGSSDTGELF
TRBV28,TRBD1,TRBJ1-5,ASSPPDREDQPQH
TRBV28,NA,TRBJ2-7,ASSSAYEQY
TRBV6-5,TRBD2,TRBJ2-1,ASDLAGYNEQF
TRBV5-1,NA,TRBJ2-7,ASSVPSSYEQY
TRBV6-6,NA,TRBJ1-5,ASSGETGLSNQPQH
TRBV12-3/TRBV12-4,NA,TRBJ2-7,ASSLAREQY
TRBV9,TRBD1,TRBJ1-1,ASSALPASAGQGYMNTEAF
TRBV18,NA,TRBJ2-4,ASSPPPGKNIQY
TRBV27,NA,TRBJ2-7,ASSLSRGTLTYEQY
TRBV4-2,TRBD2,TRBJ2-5,ASSPGLAGRQETQY